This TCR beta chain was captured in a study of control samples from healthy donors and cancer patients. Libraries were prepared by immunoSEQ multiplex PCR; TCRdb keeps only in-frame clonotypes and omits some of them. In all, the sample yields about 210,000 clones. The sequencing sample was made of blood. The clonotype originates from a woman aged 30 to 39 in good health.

CDR3 amino acids: CASSVFGQGSYNEQFF. In DNA form, the CDR3 reads TGTGCCAGCAGCGTCTTTGGACAGGGCTCCTACAATGAGCAGTTCTTC. This rearrangement joins TRBV9 to TRBJ2-1, with 8 bases fitting TRBD1. Trimming took 2 bases from V and 0 from J; bases not matched to a gene: 4. This CDR3 is built from 16 residues. Germline-derived CDR1 and CDR2 are SGDLS and YYNGEE.